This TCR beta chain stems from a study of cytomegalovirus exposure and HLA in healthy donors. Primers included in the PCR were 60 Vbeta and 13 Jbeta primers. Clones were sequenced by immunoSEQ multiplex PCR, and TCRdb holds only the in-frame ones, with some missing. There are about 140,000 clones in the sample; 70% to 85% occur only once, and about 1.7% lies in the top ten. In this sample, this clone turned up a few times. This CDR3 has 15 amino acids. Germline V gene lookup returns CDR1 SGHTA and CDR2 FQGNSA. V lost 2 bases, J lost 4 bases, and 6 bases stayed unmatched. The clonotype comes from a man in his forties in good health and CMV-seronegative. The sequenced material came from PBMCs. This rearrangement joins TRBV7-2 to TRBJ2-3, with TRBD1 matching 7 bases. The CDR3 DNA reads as TGTGCCAGCAGCTTAAATTGGGACAGTCCAGATACGCAGTATTTT. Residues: CASSLNWDSPDTQYF.